Each of the 21 T cell receptor beta chains below was sequenced from the same sample in a study of OX40 agonist ivuxolimab in advanced cancers. The repertoire was sequenced with immunoSEQ multiplex PCR; TCRdb's copy has only in-frame clones and lacks some. The repertoire holds 60,000 to 70,000 clones, with 80% as singletons. Here the sequenced sample was CD4+ or CD8+ T cells sorted from blood, taken in a trial of the OX40 agonist ivuxolimab. The source is an adult with an advanced solid tumor such as melanoma, head and neck, liver or kidney cancer.

In this sample, this clone turned up a few times. The gene calls are TRBV7-2 and TRBJ1-6; D gene ambiguous. The CDR3 has 15 residues. V was pared by 5 bases and J by 7 bases, with 15 bases between. Germline V gene sequence: CDR1 SGHTA, CDR2 FQGNSA. The CDR3 region is CASSENALGNSPLHF. In nucleotides, the CDR3 is TGTGCCAGCAGCGAGAATGCCCTCGGGAATTCACCCCTCCACTTT.

V and J are TRBV6-5 and TRBJ1-2, with no clear D. The germline V gene has CDR1 MNHEY and CDR2 SVGAGI. Trimming took off 5 bases at V and 0 bases at J, with 4 bases between the two ends. This CDR3 has 12 residues. DNA of the CDR3: TGTGCCAGCAGTGACACTAACTATGGCTACACCTTC. As protein: CASSDTNYGYTF.

V usage is TRBV5-1 and J usage is TRBJ1-4; D is undetermined. The CDR3 is 11 residues long. V lost 5 bases and J lost 7, with 6 bases in between. In germline, CDR1 is SGHRS, CDR2 YFSETQ. The CDR3 DNA follows: TGCGCCAGCAGAGCAGCTGAAAAACTGTTTTTT. Protein sequence: CASRAAEKLFF.

This clone was observed a handful of times. The V and J genes are TRBV4-1 and TRBJ2-2; 9 bases map to TRBD2. Germline lookup yields CDR1 MGHRA and CDR2 YSYEKL. With V trimmed by 0 bases and J by 0 bases, 5 bases remained unmatched. CDR3 length equals 18 residues. The CDR3 DNA is TGCGCCAGCAGCCAAGAAGGACCTAGCGGGGCGAACACCGGGGAGCTGTTTTTT. It translates to CASSQEGPSGANTGELFF.

The chain recombines TRBV5-5 with TRBJ2-3; TRBD1 matches at 10 bases. The V gene's germline CDR1 is SGHKS and CDR2 YYEKEE (reference sequence). The CDR3 covers 14 residues. V was clipped by 4 bases and J by 4 bases; unmatched bases: 3. CDR3 region: CASSGTGVADTQYF. CDR3 in DNA: TGTGCCAGCAGCGGGACAGGGGTGGCAGATACGCAGTATTTT.

The chain is built from TRBV14 and TRBJ2-2; 11 bases line up with TRBD2. V shed 4 bases, J shed 6 bases, and the junction held 4 bases outside the gene matches. This CDR3 region has 15 residues. CDR1 SGHDN and CDR2 FVKESK come from the germline V gene. The CDR3 bases are TGTGCCAGCAGCCGATTGGGACTAGCGGCCGGGGAGCTGTTTTTT. Translated, it gives CASSRLGLAAGELFF. Looking up the rest from reference TRBV14 and TRBJ2-2 gives the full variable domain: EAGVTQFPSHSVIEKGQTVTLRCDPISGHDNLYWYRRVMGKEIKFLLHFVKESKQDESGMPNNRFLAERTGGTYSTLKVQPAELEDSGVYFCASSRLGLAAGELFFGEGSRLTVL.

The V and J genes are TRBV6-1 and TRBJ2-3; TRBD2 might be the D (6 bases). This CDR3 spans 14 amino acids. From germline, CDR1 is MNHNS and CDR2 SASEGT. Trimming cost V 4 bases and J 2 bases, with 10 bases left between them. The CDR3 DNA sequence: TGTGCCAGCAGTGTGGAGGGCTCCACAGATACGCAGTATTTT. Translated, it gives CASSVEGSTDTQYF.

The V gene is TRBV11-2, the J gene TRBJ2-1, with D tentatively TRBD1 or TRBD2 (5 bases each). CDR1 and CDR2 from the germline V gene are SGHAT and FQNNGV. This CDR3 contains 13 residues. The germline V and J ends were trimmed by 1 base and 10 bases, with 11 bases remaining between them. The CDR3 DNA sequence: TGTGCCAGCAGCTTAGTTGGGGGTAGGGAGCAGTTCTTC. As protein: CASSLVGGREQFF.

The rearrangement uses TRBV4-2 and TRBJ2-7; D unresolved. V was pared by 0 bases and J by 1 base, with 10 bases between. Looked up from germline, CDR1 is LGHNA and CDR2 is YNFKEQ. This CDR3 is 15 amino acids long. CDR3 nucleotide sequence: TGTGCCAGCAGCCAAGACTGGGGTCAATCCTACGAGCAGTACTTC. It is translated as CASSQDWGQSYEQYF.

The chain employs TRBV18 and TRBJ2-1; unclear D gene. This CDR3 is built from 13 residues. Germline CDR1 is KGHSH and CDR2 is LQKENI. The V and J ends lost 1 base and 5 bases respectively, with 6 bases between them. The CDR3 loop reads CASSPRQNNEQFF. DNA for the CDR3: TGTGCCAGCTCACCACGCCAAAACAATGAGCAGTTCTTC. Using reference TRBV18 and TRBJ2-1 for the parts outside the CDR3, the full variable domain is NAGVMQNPRHLVRRRGQEARLRCSPMKGHSHVYWYRQLPEEGLKFMVYLQKENIIDESGMPKERFSAEFPKEGPSILRIQQVVRGDSAAYFCASSPRQNNEQFFGPGTRLTVL.

The chain recombines TRBV11-2 with TRBJ2-7; D unclear. The V end lost 2 bases, the J end lost 0 bases, and 11 bases lay between the germline ends. Germline assignment: CDR1 SGHAT and CDR2 FQNNGV. The CDR3 has 15 residues. The CDR3 DNA reads as TGTGCCAGCAGCTTAAGCAGCCCCCGCTCCTACGAGCAGTACTTC. This codes for CASSLSSPRSYEQYF. Full variable domain (missing parts from reference TRBV11-2 and TRBJ2-7): EAGVAQSPRYKIIEKRQSVAFWCNPISGHATLYWYQQILGQGPKLLIQFQNNGVVDDSQLPKDRFSAERLKGVDSTLKIQPAKLEDSAVYLCASSLSSPRSYEQYFGPGTRLTVT.

The rearrangement uses TRBV7-9 and TRBJ2-1, with 11 bases identical to TRBD2. With V trimmed by 5 bases and J by 10 bases, 16 bases remained unmatched. The germline V gene encodes CDR1 SEHNR and CDR2 FQNEAQ (reference sequence). The CDR3 covers 17 residues. The DNA of the CDR3 is TGTGCCAGCAGCCCCCCGCTGCAACTAGCGGGGGCCATAGAGCAGTTCTTC. Translated, it gives CASSPPLQLAGAIEQFF.

The chain is built from TRBV7-2 and TRBJ2-7; no definite D call. The CDR3 runs to 12 residues. Germline CDR1 reads SGHTA; CDR2 reads FQGNSA. The germline V and J ends were trimmed by 1 base and 6 bases, with 7 bases remaining between them. CDR3 loop: CASSLEWREQYF. The DNA of the CDR3 is TGTGCCAGCAGCTTAGAGTGGCGCGAGCAGTACTTC.

This sequence joins TRBV5-1 and TRBJ2-1; D not certain. CDR1 and CDR2 (germline): SGHRS, YFSETQ. V was cut by 1 base and J by 2 bases, with 10 bases left in between. CDR3 length: 15 residues. The CDR3 spells CASSLRVGPYNEQFF. The CDR3 nucleotides are TGCGCCAGCAGCTTGCGGGTGGGCCCCTACAATGAGCAGTTCTTC.

This chain links TRBV11-2 with TRBJ1-1, with a possible D match to TRBD1 (5 bases). The V gene's germline CDR1 is SGHAT and CDR2 FQNNGV. Trimming pared 4 bases from V and 3 bases from J, leaving 27 bases between. There are 19 residues in the CDR3. The CDR3 coding sequence is TGTGCCAGCAGCTACGACACCGGGGCCCAGGGAGGGTTTCACACTGAAGCTTTCTTT. Its translation is CASSYDTGAQGGFHTEAFF. Variable domain in full (rest from reference TRBV11-2 and TRBJ1-1): EAGVAQSPRYKIIEKRQSVAFWCNPISGHATLYWYQQILGQGPKLLIQFQNNGVVDDSQLPKDRFSAERLKGVDSTLKIQPAKLEDSAVYLCASSYDTGAQGGFHTEAFFGQGTRLTVV.

The count of this clone is one. The chain combines TRBV4-2 with TRBJ1-2; D unresolved. Trimming stripped 2 bases from V and 1 base from J, with 14 bases between. The CDR3 runs 16 residues. CDR1 is LGHNA and CDR2 is YNFKEQ in the germline V gene. The CDR3 DNA sequence: TGTGCCAGCAGCCAATCAAGGGCCAGAGATAACTATGGCTACACCTTC. It is translated as CASSQSRARDNYGYTF.

The rearrangement uses TRBV30 and TRBJ1-5; 7 bases are shared with TRBD1. In germline, CDR1 is GTSNPN, CDR2 SVGIG (reference sequence). This CDR3 has 16 residues. Trimming removed 8 bases from V and 0 bases from J; junction bases left unmatched: 13. CDR3 sequence (DNA): TGTGCCCGTGGACAGGCGACCTCTAATAGCAATCAGCCCCAGCATTTT. It encodes CARGQATSNSNQPQHF.

V is TRBV12-5 and J is TRBJ2-5, with D perhaps matching TRBD1 (5 bases). The CDR3 is 14 residues long. Trimming took off 7 bases at V and 2 bases at J, with 14 bases between the two ends. Germline-derived CDR1 and CDR2 are LGHNT and FRNRAP. The CDR3 protein is CASARTLIQETQYF. The CDR3 DNA reads as TGTGCTAGTGCCCGGACACTTATTCAAGAGACCCAGTACTTC.

This chain joins TRBV11-3 and TRBJ2-1; 8 nucleotides line up with TRBD1. CDR3 length: 13 residues. The V segment lost 5 bases and the J segment 7 bases; nucleotides outside the gene matches: 4. The germline CDR1 and CDR2 sequences are SGHNT and YENEEA. CDR3 sequence: CASSPRQGNEQFF. The CDR3 region has the DNA TGTGCCAGCAGCCCTCGACAGGGGAATGAGCAGTTCTTC.

The chain employs TRBV29-1 and TRBJ2-1; the match to TRBD2 covers 9 bases. This CDR3 has 15 amino acids. Germline-derived CDR1 and CDR2 are SQVTM and ANQGSEA. The CDR3 sequence: CSVMGAGGLLREQFF. DNA for the CDR3: TGCAGTGTCATGGGAGCGGGGGGTCTCCTCCGGGAGCAGTTCTTC.

V is TRBV6-4 and J is TRBJ2-3; maybe TRBD2 (7 bases). The V end was cut by 7 bases, the J end by 2 bases, with 10 bases between. Germline V CDR1 and CDR2: MRHNA, SNTAGT. CDR3 length equals 13 residues. CDR3 coding DNA: TGTGCCAGCATGGGGGGGCTCACAGATACGCAGTATTTT. Its translation is CASMGGLTDTQYF.